A selection of T cell receptor beta chains follows, all from one sample in a study of cytomegalovirus exposure and HLA in healthy donors. The table came from immunoSEQ multiplex PCR; TCRdb's copy has only in-frame clones and leaves some out. The sample lists roughly 200,000 clones, 70% to 80% occurring once. Sequencing was carried out using PBMCs. The receptors here all came from a woman younger than 45 in good health and CMV-seropositive. CDR3s include the opening cysteine and the closing phenylalanine or tryptophan. The D gene is left open where the match is weak. For some rows the clone size is stated as once, few or many, or as a class when expanded; others skip it.

j_call d_call clone_size v_call cdr3_nt cdr3_aa
TRBJ1-1 - - TRBV20-1 TGCAGTGCTAGAGGGCACACTGAAGCTTTCTTT CSARGHTEAFF
TRBJ2-7 TRBD2 - TRBV5-1 TGCGCCAGCAGCGGCGGACTAGCGGGGAACGAGCAGTACTTC CASSGGLAGNEQYF
TRBJ2-7 - - TRBV7-2 TGTGCCAGCAGCATACAGGGCAGGGAGCAGTACTTC CASSIQGREQYF
TRBJ1-3 - - TRBV4-3 TGCGCCAGCAGCCGAGACAAGATAGCGAACACCATATATTTT CASSRDKIANTIYF
TRBJ2-3 TRBD2 - TRBV7-3 TGTGCCAGCAGCACGGGACTAGCGGGAGGGCTAGGAGATACGCAGTATTTT CASSTGLAGGLGDTQYF
TRBJ2-3 TRBD2 few TRBV5-1 TGCGCCAGCAGCTTGGGACTAGCGGTTATTCGCACAGATACGCAGTATTTT CASSLGLAVIRTDTQYF
TRBJ2-7 - - TRBV7-2 TGTGCCAGCAGCTTAAGGGGACTTTTCCTACTCTCCTACGAGCAGTACTTC CASSLRGLFLLSYEQYF
TRBJ1-4 TRBD1 few TRBV7-9 TGTGCCAGCAGCAACCGAGGAGGGGGCGGCGAAAAACTGTTTTTT CASSNRGGGGEKLFF
TRBJ2-7 - - TRBV29-1 TGCAGCGTTGAAGATCCGGGGGTGAAGTTGAGGCCCGGCGAGCAGTACTTC CSVEDPGVKLRPGEQYF
TRBJ1-5 - - TRBV9 TGTGCCAGCAGCGTAGATGGGAGGGGGAACCAGCCCCAGCATTTT CASSVDGRGNQPQHF
TRBJ2-1 TRBD2 - TRBV5-1 TGCGCCAGCAGCTTGTTTGGGGGGGAGGGGGAGCAGTTCTTC CASSLFGGEGEQFF
TRBJ2-7 - few TRBV5-6 TGTGCCAGCACCATTGCCGCGCAGGGCCTAAGCTCCTACGAGCAGTACTTC CASTIAAQGLSSYEQYF
TRBJ1-1 TRBD1 once TRBV5-4 TGTGCCAGCAGTCCCCCAGGGACAGGAACCATGAACACTGAAGCTTTCTTT CASSPPGTGTMNTEAFF
TRBJ1-2 - - TRBV7-3 TGTGCCAGCAGCCCTGGACAGCTTGGGTATGGCTACACCTTC CASSPGQLGYGYTF
TRBJ1-1 - - TRBV27 TGTGCCAGCAGTTTACTTATGGGGGCGAACACTGAAGCTTTCTTT CASSLLMGANTEAFF
TRBJ2-7 - - TRBV2 TGTGCCTGTAGGCAGGGCAGGGCTGGCGAGCAGTACTTC CACRQGRAGEQYF
TRBJ1-6 - - TRBV7-3 TGTGCCAGCAGCTTAACGGGCTTGAATTCACCCCTCCACTTT CASSLTGLNSPLHF
TRBJ1-3 - - TRBV14 TGTGCCAGCAGCCAAGAAGGCAGGACTAATCTGGACACCATATATTTT CASSQEGRTNLDTIYF
TRBJ2-2 - - TRBV7-8 TGTGCCAGCAGCGCCCGTTCGAGGGCCAGGGGCACCGGGGAGCTGTTTTTT CASSARSRARGTGELFF
TRBJ2-7 TRBD1 few TRBV7-9 TGTGCCAGCAGCTACCGACAGGGGTCCGGGGAGCAGTACTTC CASSYRQGSGEQYF
TRBJ2-2 TRBD2 - TRBV4-2 TGTGCCAGCAGCCAAGTCATCGGAGGCGGGGGGGCCTTCGGGGAGCTGTTTTTT CASSQVIGGGGAFGELFF
TRBJ2-2 TRBD2 - TRBV7-2 TGTGCCAGCAGCTTAGTATCTAGCGGGACCGGGGAGCTGTTTTTT CASSLVSSGTGELFF
TRBJ2-3 TRBD1 once TRBV2 TGTGCCAGCAGTGTGAACAGGGGGCTAAGGACAGATACGCAGTATTTT CASSVNRGLRTDTQYF
TRBJ2-3 - few TRBV6-5 TGTGCCAGCAGTTTGGGGGGGCGTCTCTTAGATACGCAGTATTTT CASSLGGRLLDTQYF
TRBJ1-2 - once TRBV5-1 TGCGCCAGCAGCAGTCAGGGTGCAGGTGGCTACACCTTC CASSSQGAGGYTF
TRBJ2-7 - - TRBV7-7 TGTGCCAGCAGCCTGGGGCTCGGGAGCTACGAGCAGTACTTC CASSLGLGSYEQYF
TRBJ1-4 TRBD1 - TRBV5-5 TGTGCCAGCAGCCGAGGGGACAGGGCTGAAAAACTGTTTTTT CASSRGDRAEKLFF
TRBJ1-5 - - TRBV21-1 TGTGCCAGCAGCAAAGAGAGGCCCGACAGGGTTGGTCAGCCCCAGCATTTT CASSKERPDRVGQPQHF
TRBJ1-5 - few TRBV6-1 TGTGCCAGCCAAGCCCAGGGACAGCCCCAGCATTTT CASQAQGQPQHF
TRBJ1-1 - - TRBV5-1 TGCGCCAGCAGCTTCGACGGGGGGAACACTGAAGCTTTCTTT CASSFDGGNTEAFF
TRBJ1-4 - - TRBV28 TGTGCCAGCACGCGGGGGGCAACTAATGAAAAACTGTTTTTT CASTRGATNEKLFF
TRBJ1-5 - - TRBV7-8 TGTGCCAGCAGCTGGGCAGTCGGTCAGCCCCAGCATTTT CASSWAVGQPQHF
TRBJ1-2 TRBD1 - TRBV7-6 TGTGCCAGCAGCTTAGGACAGGGGTTGGGCTACACCTTC CASSLGQGLGYTF
TRBJ1-1 TRBD1 - TRBV18 TGTGCCAGCTCACCCGGACAGGGGAGCACTGAAGCTTTCTTT CASSPGQGSTEAFF
TRBJ2-7 - - TRBV18 TGTGCCAGCTCACCACCCTACGGGTCCTACGAGCAGTACTTC CASSPPYGSYEQYF
TRBJ1-5 - many TRBV5-1 TGCGCCAGCAGCTTGGATGGGAGTCAGCCCCAGCATTTT CASSLDGSQPQHF